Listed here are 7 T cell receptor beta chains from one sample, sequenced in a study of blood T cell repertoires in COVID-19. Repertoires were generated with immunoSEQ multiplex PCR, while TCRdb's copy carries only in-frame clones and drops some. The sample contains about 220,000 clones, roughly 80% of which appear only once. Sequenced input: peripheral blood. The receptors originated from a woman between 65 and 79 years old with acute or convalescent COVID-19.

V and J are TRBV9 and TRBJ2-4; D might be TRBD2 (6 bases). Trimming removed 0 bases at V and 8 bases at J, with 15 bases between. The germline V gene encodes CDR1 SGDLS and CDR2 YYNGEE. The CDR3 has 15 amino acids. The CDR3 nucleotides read TGTGCCAGCAGCGTAGGGGGGGTCTTTAGCGACATTCAGTACTTC. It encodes CASSVGGVFSDIQYF.

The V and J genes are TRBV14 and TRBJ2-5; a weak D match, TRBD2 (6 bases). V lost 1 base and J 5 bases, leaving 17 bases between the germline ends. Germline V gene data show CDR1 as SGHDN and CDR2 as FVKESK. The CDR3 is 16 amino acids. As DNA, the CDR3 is TGTGCCAGCAGCCAAGGAATAGCGGACACGGAGGAGACCCAGTACTTC. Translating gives CASSQGIADTEETQYF.

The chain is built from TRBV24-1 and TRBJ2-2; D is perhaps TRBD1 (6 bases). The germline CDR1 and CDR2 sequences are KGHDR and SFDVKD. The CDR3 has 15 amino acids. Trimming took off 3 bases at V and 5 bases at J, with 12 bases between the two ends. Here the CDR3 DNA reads TGTGCCACCAGTGATATCAGGGGCCGAACCGGGGAGCTGTTTTTT. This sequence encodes CATSDIRGRTGELFF.

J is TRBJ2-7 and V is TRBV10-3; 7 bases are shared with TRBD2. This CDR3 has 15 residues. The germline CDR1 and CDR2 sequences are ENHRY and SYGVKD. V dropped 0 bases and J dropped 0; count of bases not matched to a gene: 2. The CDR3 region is CAISESGGSSYEQYF. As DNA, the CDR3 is TGTGCCATCAGTGAGTCGGGCGGGAGCTCCTACGAGCAGTACTTC.

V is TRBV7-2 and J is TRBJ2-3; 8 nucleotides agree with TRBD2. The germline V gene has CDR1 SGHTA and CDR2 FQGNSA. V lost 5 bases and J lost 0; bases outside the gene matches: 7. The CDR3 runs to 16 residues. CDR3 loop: CASSLLAGLSTDTQYF. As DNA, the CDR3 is TGTGCCAGCAGCCTTTTAGCGGGGCTTAGCACAGATACGCAGTATTTT.

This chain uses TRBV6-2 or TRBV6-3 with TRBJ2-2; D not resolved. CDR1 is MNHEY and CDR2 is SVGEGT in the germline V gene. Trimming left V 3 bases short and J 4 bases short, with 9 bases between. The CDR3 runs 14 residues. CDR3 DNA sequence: TGTGCCAGCAGTTATTTAGTTGGCACCGGGGAGCTGTTTTTT. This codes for CASSYLVGTGELFF.

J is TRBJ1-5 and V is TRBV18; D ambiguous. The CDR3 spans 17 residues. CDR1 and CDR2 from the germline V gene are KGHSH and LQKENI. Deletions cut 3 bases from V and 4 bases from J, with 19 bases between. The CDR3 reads CASSPQEMGEGNQPQHF. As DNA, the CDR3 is TGTGCCAGCTCACCTCAGGAGATGGGAGAAGGGAATCAGCCCCAGCATTTT. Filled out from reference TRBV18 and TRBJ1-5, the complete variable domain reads NAGVMQNPRHLVRRRGQEARLRCSPMKGHSHVYWYRQLPEEGLKFMVYLQKENIIDESGMPKERFSAEFPKEGPSILRIQQVVRGDSAAYFCASSPQEMGEGNQPQHFGDGTRLSIL.